The 16 T cell receptor beta chains reported below all come from one sample, sequenced in a study of cytomegalovirus exposure and HLA in healthy donors. It was with 60 Vbeta and 13 Jbeta primers that the PCR ran. Method: immunoSEQ multiplex PCR; TCRdb's copy keeps in-frame clones and lacks some. The table records roughly 200,000 clones, 65% to 90% of them present only once. Sequenced sample: PBMCs. These receptors originate from a woman aged 50 to 60 in good health and CMV-seronegative.

The chain uses TRBV4-1 and TRBJ2-2, with 11 bases identical to TRBD2. Germline trimming cut 2 bases from V and 2 bases from J; bases unmatched to any gene: 7. The V gene's germline CDR1 is MGHRA and CDR2 YSYEKL. The CDR3 extends over 18 amino acids. The CDR3 here is CASSQFTGTSGNTGELFF. CDR3 sequence (DNA): TGCGCCAGCAGCCAATTCACTGGGACTAGCGGTAACACCGGGGAGCTGTTTTTT.

This rearrangement joins TRBV27 to TRBJ2-2; 8 bases line up with TRBD2. Trimming removed 7 bases from V and 1 base from J; junction bases left unmatched: 14. This CDR3 has 18 residues. CDR1 is MNHEY, CDR2 SMNVEV, per germline (reference sequence). For the CDR3, the DNA is TGTGCCAGCATTCCCCCTGGCGATAGCGGGGAGAACACCGGGGAGCTGTTTTTT. Amino acid sequence: CASIPPGDSGENTGELFF.

This chain uses TRBV28 with TRBJ2-2, with 10 bases fitting TRBD2. V was clipped by 11 bases and J by 8 bases; unmatched bases: 5. There are 12 residues in the CDR3. The germline V gene has CDR1 MDHEN and CDR2 SYDVKM. This CDR3 is CAGGLAKGELFF. The CDR3 DNA sequence: TGTGCCGGGGGACTAGCGAAAGGGGAGCTGTTTTTT.

This clone appeared once. The chain uses TRBV11-2 and TRBJ2-5; D possibly corresponds to TRBD2 (5 bases). CDR3 length equals 13 residues. The V gene's germline CDR1 is SGHAT and CDR2 FQNNGV. V dropped 1 base and J dropped 7 bases, with 10 bases sitting between them. The CDR3 reads CASSLGGEGTQYF. DNA of the CDR3: TGTGCCAGCAGCTTAGGGGGAGAGGGGACCCAGTACTTC.

This rearrangement joins TRBV28 to TRBJ1-2, with D possibly TRBD1 on 5 matching bases. With 2 bases removed from V and 2 bases from J, the gap between germline ends came to 12 bases. Germline V gene sequence: CDR1 MDHEN, CDR2 SYDVKM. The CDR3 has 15 residues. The CDR3 DNA sequence: TGTGCCAGCAGTTTAGAGTCTCCAGGGAACTATGGCTACACCTTC. Translation gives CASSLESPGNYGYTF.

The rearrangement links TRBV6-9 to TRBJ1-2, with D tentatively TRBD1 (6 bases). Trimming removed 11 bases from V and 6 bases from J, with 7 bases in between. The CDR3 runs to 9 residues. Germline lookup yields CDR1 MNHGY and CDR2 SVAAGI. DNA of the CDR3: TGTGCCGAGGGGGATGGCTACACCTTC. It encodes CAEGDGYTF.

The chain links TRBV4-1 to TRBJ2-1, with D perhaps matching TRBD2 (5 bases). Trimming took 1 base from V and 0 from J, leaving 16 bases between them. This CDR3 contains 18 residues. Per the germline V gene, CDR1 is MGHRA and CDR2 is YSYEKL. The CDR3 sequence is CASSQAPDSQSSYNEQFF. The CDR3 coding sequence is TGCGCCAGCAGCCAAGCTCCGGACTCTCAAAGCTCCTACAATGAGCAGTTCTTC.

This chain joins TRBV5-1 and TRBJ2-5, with TRBD2 identical over 8 bases. CDR1 SGHRS and CDR2 YFSETQ come from the germline V gene. J gave up 5 bases and V 1 base, and 7 bases lay outside the gene matches. CDR3 length: 15 residues. As DNA, the CDR3 is TGCGCCAGCAGCTTGTTTCGGGAGGGCCTCGAGACCCAGTACTTC. It specifies CASSLFREGLETQYF.

The CDR3 loop reads CASSSGQGAPYGYTF. CDR3 DNA sequence: TGCGCCAGCAGCTCGGGACAGGGGGCACCATATGGCTACACCTTC. V gene TRBV5-1 combines with J gene TRBJ1-2; TRBD1 matches 12 bases. Germline V gives CDR1 SGHRS, CDR2 YFSETQ. Losses at the gene ends were 3 bases for V and 5 bases for J; bases not matched to a gene: 5. The CDR3 covers 15 residues.

The genes are TRBV9 and TRBJ2-3, with 11 bases that match TRBD2. Unmatched junction bases numbered 9, after V lost 3 bases and J lost 6 bases. There are 16 residues in the CDR3. The germline V gene has CDR1 SGDLS and CDR2 YYNGEE. The CDR3 reads CASSGETSGTPDTQYF. Here the CDR3 DNA reads TGTGCCAGCAGCGGAGAGACTAGCGGGACTCCCGATACGCAGTATTTT.

This CDR3 is CASSFRPARTGSYTGELFF. CDR3 sequence (DNA): TGTGCCAGCAGCTTCCGCCCTGCTCGGACAGGCTCGTACACCGGGGAGCTGTTTTTT. The genes are TRBV7-9 and TRBJ2-2, with TRBD1 matching 7 bases. Germline V gives CDR1 SEHNR, CDR2 FQNEAQ (reference sequence). The CDR3 spans 19 residues. The V segment lost 3 bases and the J segment 3 bases; nucleotides outside the gene matches: 16.

The chain has TRBV2 and TRBJ2-3; D call uncertain. The germline V gene encodes CDR1 SNHLY and CDR2 FYNNEI. Deletions cut 8 bases from V and 6 bases from J, with 15 bases between. The CDR3 has 13 residues. CDR3 coding DNA: TGTGCCAGCGGCGGCGGCCTCGCGGATACGCAGTATTTT. Amino acids: CASGGGLADTQYF.

Notes on this clone: Germline is not matched at one junction end, which may reflect a read error. This sequence joins TRBV7-9 and TRBJ1-5, with D possibly being TRBD1 (6 bases). The CDR3 is made up of 18 amino acids. Germline CDR1 is SEHNR and CDR2 is FQNEAQ (reference sequence). CDR3 DNA: TGTTCCAGCAGCTTCACCGCCCGGGACATTCACACCAATCAGCCCCAGCATTTT. Its protein is CSSSFTARDIHTNQPQHF.

The chain links TRBV7-9 to TRBJ2-7, with 12 bases matching TRBD2. The J segment lost 4 bases and the V segment lost 5 bases, leaving 9 bases of the junction unmatched. The length of the CDR3 is 16 residues. Germline V gives CDR1 SEHNR, CDR2 FQNEAQ (reference sequence). The CDR3 nucleotides read TGTGCCAGCAGCCACCTAGCGGGAGGGCCGATTTACGAGCAGTACTTC. Residues: CASSHLAGGPIYEQYF.

The chain is built from TRBV6-5 and TRBJ1-1; 8 bases map to TRBD1. The CDR3 has 14 amino acids. V lost 5 bases and J lost 7; bases outside the gene matches: 9. Germline assignment: CDR1 MNHEY and CDR2 SVGAGI. The CDR3 bases are TGTGCCAGCAGTCTCAAGGGGACAGGAAATGAAGCTTTCTTT. Protein: CASSLKGTGNEAFF.

V gene TRBV28 combines with J gene TRBJ1-1; D remains ambiguous. Trimming removed 2 bases at V and 6 bases at J, with 7 bases between. CDR1 and CDR2 from the germline V gene are MDHEN and SYDVKM. The CDR3 runs to 12 residues. In DNA form, the CDR3 reads TGTGCCAGCAGTTTAACGCAGGCTGAAGCTTTCTTT. It yields the protein CASSLTQAEAFF.